This T cell receptor (beta chain) was documented in a study of blood T cell repertoires in COVID-19. Study background: Samples of COVID-19 (acute and convalescent) were obtained from the United States, Italy and Spain. Sample material is recorded as cDNA or gDNA derived from T cells, B-cell-depleted T cells, or PBMCs.

A single count supports this clone. CDR3 length: 11 residues. Trimming left V 5 bases short and J 9 bases short, with 8 bases between. From germline, CDR1 is SNHLY and CDR2 FYNNEI. While infection was still active, Seattle patients were enrolled and then followed longitudinally. As processed by the authors: Cell counts per sample came from amplifying reference gene primers. The repertoire was sequenced with immunoSEQ multiplex PCR; TCRdb's copy has only in-frame clones and lacks some. The V and J calls and clone size are taken from that table; D and trimming were inferred from the DNA. In the table there are roughly 500,000 clones, roughly 89% of which are singletons.

Sequencing used peripheral blood. The sequence was collected from a man aged 18 to 30 with COVID-19, enrolled during active disease. This rearrangement joins TRBV2 to TRBJ1-5, with a weak D call TRBD1 (5 bases). CDR3 residues: CASSLTGPQHF. CDR3 sequence (DNA): TGTGCCAGCAGTTTAACAGGGCCCCAGCATTTT.